The clone carrying this TCR beta chain has ten or more counts. The antigen is not known. This specimen belongs to a study of T-cell reconstitution after alpha-beta-depleted transplantation in children. Study results and limitations: Reportedly, roughly two months post-transplant, alpha-beta T cells arose from several hundred expanded graft clones. Where some patients showed high TCRbeta diversity at day 60, it came from recipient T cells and thymic progenitors that had survived. Most T-cell counts and diversity one year after the transplant came from T cells that were newly produced.

TCRbeta library construction was performed incorporating unique molecular identifiers. From the PCR reads, TCRdb called clonotypes with MiXCR, one entry per CDR3 protein. The table lists nearly 250,000 distinct CDR3 sequences, under 9.5% of them singletons. Germline V CDR1 and CDR2: MDHEN, SYDVKM. V dropped 5 bases and J dropped 9 bases, with 13 bases sitting between them. This CDR3 region has 12 residues. The material was PBMCs, mostly from graft donor cells, obtained 180 days after TCRalphabeta/CD19-depleted stem cell transplant. The TCR was taken from a male patient younger than 18 who had a stem cell transplant for acute lymphoblastic leukemia, so the T cells may come from the graft donor. The V call is TRBV28, the J call TRBJ2-5; D assignment may be TRBD1 or TRBD2 (5 bases each). For the CDR3, the DNA is TGTGCCAGCAGTCCCGACGGGACGGCCCAGTACTTC. Translation: CASSPDGTAQYF.